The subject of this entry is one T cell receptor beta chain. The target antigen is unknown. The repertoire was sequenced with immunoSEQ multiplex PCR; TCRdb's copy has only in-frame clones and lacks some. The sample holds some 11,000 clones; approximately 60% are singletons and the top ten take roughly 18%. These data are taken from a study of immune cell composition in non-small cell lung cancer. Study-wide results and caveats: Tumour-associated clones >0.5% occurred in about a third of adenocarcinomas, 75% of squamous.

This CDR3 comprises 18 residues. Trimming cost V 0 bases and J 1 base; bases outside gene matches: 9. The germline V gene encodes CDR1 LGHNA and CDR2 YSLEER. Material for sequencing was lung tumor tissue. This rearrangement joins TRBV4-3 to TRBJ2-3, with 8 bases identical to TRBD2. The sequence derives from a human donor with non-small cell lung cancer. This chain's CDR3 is CASSQDIPSGSRTDTQYF. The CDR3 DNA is TGCGCCAGCAGCCAAGATATTCCGAGCGGGAGTCGCACAGATACGCAGTATTTT.